A single sample is the source of the 29 T cell receptor beta chains below, sequenced in a study of shared clonotypes between healthy human individuals. The repertoire was sequenced with immunoSEQ multiplex PCR; TCRdb's copy has only in-frame clones and lacks some. The sample lists approximately 2.1 million clones, over 90% occurring once. The sequenced sample was naive CD4+ T cells from PBMCs. Subset given: CD45RA+ positively selected. The receptors stem from a man younger than 35 in good health. Some clones in this sample may be carry-over from other donors' samples.

This chain joins TRBV25-1 and TRBJ2-5; TRBD2 matches 9 bases. Germline CDR1 reads MGHDK; CDR2 reads SYGVNS. The CDR3 is 14 residues long. Trimming at V came to 5 bases and at J to 2 bases, leaving 3 bases not matched to a gene. CDR3 residues: CASSRAGGQETQYF. The CDR3 DNA is TGTGCCAGCAGTAGGGCGGGAGGGCAAGAGACCCAGTACTTC.

The chain carries TRBV18 and TRBJ2-7; 7 nucleotides match TRBD1. J was trimmed by 6 bases and V by 5 bases; bases with no gene match: 4. The CDR3 loop spans 12 amino acids. From germline, CDR1 is KGHSH and CDR2 LQKENI. This CDR3 reads CASSATGVEQYF. DNA of the CDR3: TGTGCCAGCTCAGCAACAGGGGTCGAGCAGTACTTC.

V is TRBV4-3 and J is TRBJ2-3; TRBD1 might be the D (6 bases). The CDR3 covers 14 residues. V was trimmed by 4 bases and J by 2 bases, leaving 10 bases between them. The germline CDR1 and CDR2 sequences are LGHNA and YSLEER. CDR3 sequence: CASSRGQFTDTQYF. In DNA form, the CDR3 reads TGCGCCAGCAGCCGCGGACAGTTCACAGATACGCAGTATTTT.

This chain connects TRBV6-8 to TRBJ2-1; D is perhaps TRBD2 (5 bases). CDR3 size: 20 residues. From germline, CDR1 is MNHGY and CDR2 SAAAGT. The V end lost 2 bases, the J end lost 2 bases, and 25 bases lay between the germline ends. CDR3 in DNA: TGTGCCAGCAGTTACCCTGAGCGCCCCCTCGAGGGTATCACCTACAATGAGCAGTTCTTC. This encodes CASSYPERPLEGITYNEQFF.

The rearrangement links TRBV5-1 to TRBJ2-2, with D uncertain. The CDR3 is 15 amino acids. Trimming stripped 1 base from V and 0 bases from J, with 7 bases between. Germline CDR1 reads SGHRS; CDR2 reads YFSETQ. This chain's CDR3 is CASSLTLANTGELFF. CDR3 bases: TGCGCCAGCAGCTTGACCCTCGCGAACACCGGGGAGCTGTTTTTT.

V gene TRBV7-2 combines with J gene TRBJ1-2, with TRBD1 identical over 9 bases. After removal of 5 bases from V and 1 base from J, the junction contained 5 bases not matched to a gene. This CDR3 spans 15 amino acids. CDR1 SGHTA and CDR2 FQGNSA come from the germline V gene. CDR3 sequence reads: CASSPGTGINYGYTF. CDR3 DNA sequence: TGTGCCAGCAGCCCCGGGACAGGGATTAACTATGGCTACACCTTC.

This chain links TRBV6-1 with TRBJ2-5; D possibly uses TRBD1 or TRBD2 (6 bases each). CDR3 length: 15 residues. The germline V gene has CDR1 MNHNS and CDR2 SASEGT. Trimming removed 7 bases at V and 5 bases at J, with 20 bases between. CDR3 residues: CASMGGREARETQYF. DNA of the CDR3: TGTGCCAGCATGGGGGGCAGGGAAGCCCGGGAGACCCAGTACTTC.

The chain couples TRBV30 to TRBJ2-5; the D gene is possibly TRBD2 (5 bases). This CDR3 comprises 10 residues. The V gene's germline CDR1 is GTSNPN and CDR2 SVGIG (reference sequence). V was shortened by 2 bases and J by 10 bases, with 8 bases between the two germline ends. CDR3 region: CAWSRRIQYF. The DNA for the CDR3 is TGTGCCTGGAGTCGGAGGATCCAGTACTTC.

In DNA, the CDR3 is TGTGCCAGCAGTGAAGGGGTCAGTTATGGAGAGCAGTACTTC. Protein: CASSEGVSYGEQYF. The gene calls are TRBV2 and TRBJ2-7; D is unresolved. CDR3 length equals 14 residues. Between the trimmed V and J ends, which lost 1 base and 7 bases, there was a span of 14 bases. Germline V gives CDR1 SNHLY, CDR2 FYNNEI.

Regarding this clone: The same CDR3 arises from other DNA sequences in this sample as well. The chain has TRBV5-1 and TRBJ2-3; 9 nucleotides align to TRBD1. Germline trimming cut 4 bases from V and 1 base from J; bases unmatched to any gene: 4. The CDR3 has 15 amino acids. From germline, CDR1 is SGHRS and CDR2 YFSETQ. In DNA, the CDR3 is TGCGCCAGCAGCCTCCGGGACAGGGGCACAGATACGCAGTATTTT. Translated, it gives CASSLRDRGTDTQYF. Drawing the rest from reference TRBV5-1 and TRBJ2-3, the complete variable domain is KAGVTQTPRYLIKTRGQQVTLSCSPISGHRSVSWYQQTPGQGLQFLFEYFSETQRNKGNFPGRFSGRQFSNSRSEMNVSTLELGDSALYLCASSLRDRGTDTQYFGPGTRLTVL.

The V gene is TRBV6-5, the J gene TRBJ1-1, with D uncertain. V lost 7 bases and J lost 8, with 17 bases in between. Germline-derived CDR1 and CDR2 are MNHEY and SVGAGI. The CDR3 extends over 13 amino acids. Here the CDR3 reads CASTPPHSREAFF. CDR3 DNA: TGTGCCAGCACTCCACCCCACAGTAGGGAAGCTTTCTTT.

The V gene is TRBV19, the J gene TRBJ2-5, with TRBD1 matching 9 bases. The CDR3 spans 13 residues. V was pared by 5 bases and J by 8 bases, with 6 bases of the junction left unmatched. CDR1 LNHDA and CDR2 SQIVND come from the germline V gene (reference sequence). CDR3 DNA: TGTGCCAGTAGTCTCCGGACAGGGGTCACCCAGTACTTC. Its translation is CASSLRTGVTQYF.

The rearrangement links TRBV11-2 to TRBJ2-2; 7 bases are a match to TRBD2. CDR1 SGHAT and CDR2 FQNNGV come from the germline V gene. V shed 5 bases, J shed 4 bases, and the junction held 7 bases outside the gene matches. The CDR3 runs to 15 residues. For the CDR3, the DNA is TGTGCCAGCAGCAACAGACTAGCCCTCACCGGGGAGCTGTTTTTT. This gives the protein CASSNRLALTGELFF.

CDR3 protein: CASSSIAGVGEQYF. In nucleotides, the CDR3 is TGTGCCAGCAGCTCTATAGCGGGAGTGGGGGAGCAGTACTTC. The chain uses TRBV7-8 and TRBJ2-7, with TRBD2 matching over 9 bases. This CDR3 is 14 amino acids long. Trimming removed 4 bases from V and 7 bases from J; junction bases left unmatched: 8. Germline CDR1 reads SGHVS; CDR2 reads FQNEAQ.

The chain combines TRBV19 with TRBJ1-3; D call uncertain. V lost 4 bases and J lost 0, with 10 bases in between. Germline V gives CDR1 LNHDA, CDR2 SQIVND (reference sequence). The length of the CDR3 is 15 residues. CDR3 in amino acids: CASSRSTDSGNTIYF. CDR3 DNA: TGTGCCAGTAGTAGATCGACGGACTCTGGAAACACCATATATTTT. The full variable domain, in which reference TRBV19 and TRBJ1-3 provide the parts outside the CDR3, is DGGITQSPKYLFRKEGQNVTLSCEQNLNHDAMYWYRQDPGQGLRLIYYSQIVNDFQKGDIAEGYSVSREKKESFPLTVTSAQKNPTAFYLCASSRSTDSGNTIYFGEGSWLTVV.

This chain joins TRBV5-1 and TRBJ2-4; 12 bases align to TRBD2. This CDR3 has 16 amino acids. J lost 6 bases, V lost 1 base, and 5 bases had no gene match. The germline gives CDR1 SGHRS, CDR2 YFSETQ. CDR3 DNA: TGCGCCAGCAGCTTGAGGACTAGCGGGAATCGAAACATTCAGTACTTC. Translating gives CASSLRTSGNRNIQYF.

The chain is built from TRBV6-5 and TRBJ1-2; D might be TRBD1 (5 bases). Trimming left V 8 bases short and J 0 bases short, with 16 bases between. Germline CDR1 is MNHEY and CDR2 is SVGAGI. The CDR3 covers 15 residues. The CDR3 DNA is TGTGCCAGCCGGGCAGGGCCACGATCTAACTATGGCTACACCTTC. This gives the protein CASRAGPRSNYGYTF.

This sequence joins TRBV7-9 and TRBJ2-7; D uncertain. The CDR3 sequence is 17 residues long. V was clipped by 2 bases and J by 0 bases, with 17 bases between them. The germline V gene encodes CDR1 SEHNR and CDR2 FQNEAQ (reference sequence). Here the CDR3 reads CASSLNAGRTSSYEQYF. CDR3 sequence (DNA): TGTGCCAGCAGCTTAAACGCAGGCAGGACGAGCTCCTACGAGCAGTACTTC.

The V gene is TRBV11-1, the J gene TRBJ2-3, with D possibly called TRBD1 or TRBD2 (6 bases each). The germline V and J ends were trimmed by 5 bases and 1 base, with 13 bases remaining between them. This CDR3 spans 15 amino acids. Germline loops: CDR1 SGHAT, CDR2 FQDESV (reference sequence). CDR3 DNA sequence: TGTGCCAGCAGCGAATCGGGGGCCCGCACAGATACGCAGTATTTT. Translated: CASSESGARTDTQYF. The complete variable domain, with remaining parts taken from reference TRBV11-1 and TRBJ2-3, reads EAEVAQSPRYKITEKSQAVAFWCDPISGHATLYWYRQILGQGPELLVQFQDESVVDDSQLPKDRFSAERLKGVDSTLKIQPAELGDSAMYLCASSESGARTDTQYFGPGTRLTVL.

This chain connects TRBV5-8 to TRBJ2-5; D might be TRBD1 (5 bases). This CDR3 region has 15 residues. Trimming pared 4 bases from V and 2 bases from J, leaving 15 bases between. Germline V gene data show CDR1 as SGHTS and CDR2 as YDEGEE. This CDR3 is CASSPRMGPQETQYF. The CDR3 nucleotides read TGTGCCAGCAGCCCACGAATGGGGCCACAAGAGACCCAGTACTTC.

The chain recombines TRBV30 with TRBJ2-1, with 15 bases identical to TRBD2. The CDR3 totals 16 residues. Looked up from germline, CDR1 is GTSNPN and CDR2 is SVGIG (reference sequence). V was pared by 2 bases and J by 9 bases, with 8 bases of the junction left unmatched. In nucleotides, the CDR3 is TGTGCCTGGAGTTTCGGACTAGCGGGAGGGCCATCTGAGCAGTTCTTC. This codes for CAWSFGLAGGPSEQFF. Complete variable domain (other parts from reference TRBV30 and TRBJ2-1): SQTIHQWPATLVQPVGSPLSLECTVEGTSNPNLYWYRQAAGRGLQLLFYSVGIGQISSEVPQNLSASRPQDRQFILSSKKLLLSDSGFYLCAWSFGLAGGPSEQFFGPGTRLTVL.

This clone came up once. This sequence joins TRBV5-1 and TRBJ2-5; D gene unclear. The better agreement between TRBJ2-7 and the DNA end casts doubt on the J call. Germline V CDR1 and CDR2: SGHRS, YFSETQ. The CDR3 extends over 14 amino acids. DNA of the CDR3: TGCGCCAGCAGCTTGGGGCTAGTCCCCCTCGAGCAGTACTTC. Translating gives CASSLGLVPLEQYF.

The chain carries TRBV7-3 and TRBJ2-1, with D maybe TRBD2 (5 bases). Germline V gene data show CDR1 as SGHTA and CDR2 as FQGTGA. The CDR3 runs to 16 residues. V lost 3 bases, J lost 6 bases, and 18 bases lay in between. The DNA of the CDR3 is TGTGCCAGCAGCTTTTTTGTCGCCGGGGTATCCAATGAGCAGTTCTTC. Translating gives CASSFFVAGVSNEQFF. The full variable domain, completed using reference TRBV7-3 and TRBJ2-1, is GAGVSQTPSNKVTEKGKYVELRCDPISGHTALYWYRQSLGQGPEFLIYFQGTGAADDSGLPNDRFFAVRPEGSVSTLKIQRTERGDSAVYLCASSFFVAGVSNEQFFGPGTRLTVL.

Of note for this clone: This same CDR3 is encoded by further DNA sequences in the sample. The chain links TRBV2 to TRBJ2-7, with D maybe TRBD2 (6 bases). CDR1 SNHLY and CDR2 FYNNEI come from the germline V gene. The CDR3 has 12 amino acids. The V end was cut by 9 bases, the J end by 0 bases, with 9 bases between. CDR3: CASSGSSYEQYF. Here the CDR3 DNA reads TGTGCCAGTAGCGGTAGCTCCTACGAGCAGTACTTC.

The chain employs TRBV28 and TRBJ1-2; D is unclear. Trimming took off 8 bases at V and 6 bases at J, with 16 bases between the two ends. Germline CDR1 is MDHEN and CDR2 is SYDVKM. The CDR3 covers 13 residues. The DNA for the CDR3 is TGTGCCAGCGTACCCCCTAGGTTTGATGGCTACACCTTC. Protein: CASVPPRFDGYTF.

This clone was recorded only once. The chain recombines TRBV7-2 with TRBJ2-7, with a tentative D call TRBD1 (6 bases). V was trimmed by 5 bases and J by 9 bases, leaving 20 bases between them. This CDR3 is 14 amino acids long. CDR1 is SGHTA, CDR2 FQGNSA, per germline. The CDR3 region is CASSALQGPTVQYF. CDR3 nucleotides: TGTGCCAGCAGCGCCCTACAGGGCCCAACTGTGCAGTACTTC.

This clone turned up a few times. The chain joins TRBV5-4 to TRBJ1-1; D is undetermined. The CDR3 sequence is 13 residues long. V lost 1 base, J lost 4 bases, and 8 bases lay in between. Germline CDR1 reads SGHNT; CDR2 reads YYREEE (reference sequence). CDR3 coding DNA: TGTGCCAGCAGCTTGCCGCTTGCCACTGAAGCTTTCTTT. Translation gives CASSLPLATEAFF.

The V gene is TRBV6-4, the J gene TRBJ1-1, with TRBD1 matching 8 bases. In germline, CDR1 is MRHNA, CDR2 SNTAGT. This CDR3 contains 13 residues. J was trimmed by 6 bases and V by 3 bases; bases with no gene match: 3. The CDR3 region has the DNA TGTGCCAGCAGTGAACGACAGGGGCCTGAAGCTTTCTTT. The encoded protein is CASSERQGPEAFF.

The chain joins TRBV30 to TRBJ2-7, with 13 bases lining up with TRBD2. The CDR3 runs 16 residues. Germline V gene data show CDR1 as GTSNPN and CDR2 as SVGIG (reference sequence). Losses at the gene ends were 3 bases for V and 5 bases for J; bases not matched to a gene: 10. DNA of the CDR3: TGTGCCTGGAGCTTGGGTCTGGGACTAGCGGGAAACGAGCAGTACTTC. This sequence encodes CAWSLGLGLAGNEQYF.